This T cell receptor (beta chain) derives from a study of blood T cell repertoires in COVID-19. The wider study: Samples came from the United States, Italy and Spain, spanning acute and convalescent COVID-19. The cDNA or gDNA used as material had been derived from T cells, B-cell-depleted T cells, or PBMCs.

Per the authors' pipeline: Estimation of nucleated cell counts was performed using reference gene primer amplification. Some clones are missing from TCRdb's copy, which holds only in-frame ones; the method was immunoSEQ multiplex PCR. That table is the source of V, J and clone size, and D and trimming were worked out from the DNA. The data show a few hundred thousand clones, with more than 75% seen just once and 10% held by the top ten. The CDR3 has 17 residues. After removal of 1 base from V and 0 bases from J, the junction contained 3 bases not matched to a gene. Germline V gives CDR1 SGHAT, CDR2 FQNNGV. The Seattle patients, enrolled during active infection, were followed longitudinally.

The sample consisted of peripheral blood. The V call is TRBV11-2, the J call TRBJ2-6; 7 nucleotides agree with TRBD1. The source of this sequence is a woman in her twenties or thirties with COVID-19, enrolled during active disease. CDR3 residues: CASSLVTGSSGANVLTF. CDR3 DNA sequence: TGTGCCAGCAGCTTAGTGACAGGGAGCTCTGGGGCCAACGTCCTGACTTTC.